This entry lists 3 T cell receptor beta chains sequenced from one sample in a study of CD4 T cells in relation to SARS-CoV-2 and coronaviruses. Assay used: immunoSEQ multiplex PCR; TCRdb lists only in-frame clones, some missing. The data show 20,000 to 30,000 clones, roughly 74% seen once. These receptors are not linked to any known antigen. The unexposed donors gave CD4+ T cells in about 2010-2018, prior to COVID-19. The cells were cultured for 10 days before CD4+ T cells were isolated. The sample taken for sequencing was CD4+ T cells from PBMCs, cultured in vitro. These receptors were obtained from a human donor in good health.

Written as DNA, the CDR3 is TGTGCCAGCAGTCCAGGGACTAGCGGGAGGTACGGCTACGAGCAGTACTTC. It specifies CASSPGTSGRYGYEQYF. V gene TRBV27 combines with J gene TRBJ2-7; 15 bases fit TRBD2. CDR1 is MNHEY and CDR2 is SMNVEV in the germline V gene (reference sequence). The CDR3 is 17 amino acids. V shed 5 bases, J shed 3 bases, and the junction held 8 bases outside the gene matches.

The CDR3 DNA follows: TGTGCCAGCCATGGCCAATTAGAAGTCGATGAGCAGTTCTTC. Translating it yields CASHGQLEVDEQFF. The gene calls are TRBV2 and TRBJ2-1; no definite D call. Germline V gives CDR1 SNHLY, CDR2 FYNNEI. The CDR3 runs to 14 residues. V lost 8 bases, J lost 8 bases, and 19 bases lay in between.

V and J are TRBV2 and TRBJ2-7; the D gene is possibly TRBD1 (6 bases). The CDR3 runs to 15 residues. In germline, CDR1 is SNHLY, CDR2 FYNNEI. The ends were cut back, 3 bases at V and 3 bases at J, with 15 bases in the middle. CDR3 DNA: TGTGCCAGCAGTGATTGGGGGCTAGAGAGCTACGAGCAGTACTTC. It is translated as CASSDWGLESYEQYF.